The clone carrying this TCR beta chain was observed once. Sequencing was performed with immunoSEQ multiplex PCR; in TCRdb, only in-frame clones are kept and a portion is missing. The sample consists of over 90,000 clones, around 90% of them appearing once. This entry belongs to a study of OX40 agonist ivuxolimab in advanced cancers. The CDR3 sequence is 14 residues long. Germline-derived CDR1 and CDR2 are SGHRS and YFSETQ. V was pared by 4 bases and J by 0 bases, with 8 bases between. This chain uses TRBV5-1 with TRBJ1-3; D is undetermined. This receptor was taken from an adult with an advanced solid tumor such as melanoma, head and neck, liver or kidney cancer. This specimen consisted of CD4+ or CD8+ T cells sorted from blood, obtained in a trial of the OX40 agonist ivuxolimab. The CDR3 region has the DNA TGCGCCAGCAGCCCTCACATCTCTGGAAACACCATATATTTT. Translating it yields CASSPHISGNTIYF.